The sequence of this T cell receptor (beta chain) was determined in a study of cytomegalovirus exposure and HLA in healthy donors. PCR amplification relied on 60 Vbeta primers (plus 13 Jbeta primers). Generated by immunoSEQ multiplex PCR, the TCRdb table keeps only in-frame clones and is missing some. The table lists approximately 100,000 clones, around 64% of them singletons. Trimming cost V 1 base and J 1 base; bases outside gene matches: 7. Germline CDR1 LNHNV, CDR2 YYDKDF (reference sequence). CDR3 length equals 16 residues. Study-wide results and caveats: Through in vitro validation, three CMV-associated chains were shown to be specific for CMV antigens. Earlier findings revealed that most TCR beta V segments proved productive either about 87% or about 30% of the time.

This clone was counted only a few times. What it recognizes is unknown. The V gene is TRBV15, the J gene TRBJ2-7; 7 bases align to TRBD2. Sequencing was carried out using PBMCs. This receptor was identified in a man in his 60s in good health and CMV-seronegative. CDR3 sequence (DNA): TGTGCCACCAGCAGAGGGGGTGGAGCGGGGTCCTACGAGCAGTACTTC. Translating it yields CATSRGGGAGSYEQYF. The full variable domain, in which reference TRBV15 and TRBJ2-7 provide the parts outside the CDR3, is DAMVIQNPRYQVTQFGKPVTLSCSQTLNHNVMYWYQQKSSQAPKLLFHYYDKDFNNEADTPDNFQSRRPNTSFCFLDIRSPGLGDTAMYLCATSRGGGAGSYEQYFGPGTRLTVT.